This T cell receptor beta chain originates from a study of control samples from healthy donors and cancer patients. TCRdb's copy holds only in-frame clones and misses some; the assay was immunoSEQ multiplex PCR. The sample carries around 33,000 clones, around 83% recorded once. The CDR3 loop spans 13 amino acids. The V and J ends lost 3 bases and 4 bases respectively, with 7 bases between them. Only one count was recorded for this clone. The rearrangement joins TRBV12-3 or TRBV12-4 to TRBJ1-5; D uncertain. Specimen: PBMCs. This clonotype was sampled from a woman in her forties with lung cancer. In DNA, the CDR3 is TGTGCCAGCAGTTTGGCACCTAATCAGCCCCAGCATTTT. This encodes CASSLAPNQPQHF.